The 22 T cell receptor beta chains below come from one sample, sequenced in a study of T cell responses to AZD1222 COVID-19 vaccine. Produced via immunoSEQ multiplex PCR; TCRdb's table is partial and in-frame only. The table lists around 100,000 clones, 80% to 90% of them singletons. The specimen was peripheral blood, collected on day 0 of AZD1222 vaccination. Receptors were obtained from an adult in good health.

In its sample, this clone was seen a few times. The rearrangement links TRBV6-4 to TRBJ2-3, with 8 nucleotides matching TRBD2. Trimming took 0 bases from V and 5 from J; bases not matched to a gene: 7. In germline, CDR1 is MRHNA, CDR2 SNTAGT. This CDR3 is 16 amino acids long. The CDR3, as DNA: TGTGCCAGCAGTGACTCGTCGGGGGGGGCCGGAGATACGCAGTATTTT. Residues: CASSDSSGGAGDTQYF.

The table lists this clone with a few counts. V usage is TRBV7-9 and J usage is TRBJ2-7, with D maybe TRBD2 (6 bases). V lost 8 bases and J 3 bases, leaving 20 bases between the germline ends. From germline, CDR1 is SEHNR and CDR2 FQNEAQ (reference sequence). The CDR3 is 15 amino acids. The CDR3 spells CASGSKGGLDYEQYF. The CDR3 DNA reads as TGTGCCAGCGGTTCGAAGGGAGGACTGGACTACGAGCAGTACTTC.

The rearrangement links TRBV13 to TRBJ2-1; 14 positions match TRBD2. The CDR3 spans 16 residues. Trimming removed 6 bases from V and 7 bases from J; junction bases left unmatched: 8. From germline, CDR1 is PRHDT and CDR2 FYEKMQ (reference sequence). CDR3 bases: TGTGCCAGCAGACGGTCCGGGACTAGCGGGAGAAATGAGCAGTTCTTC. Its translation is CASRRSGTSGRNEQFF.

This sequence joins TRBV24-1 and TRBJ2-3; 7 bases are a match to TRBD2. CDR1 and CDR2 from the germline V gene are KGHDR and SFDVKD. J lost 2 bases, V lost 4 bases, and 5 bases had no gene match. The length of the CDR3 is 15 residues. The CDR3 region has the DNA TGTGCCACCAGTGAGAGAGCGGGACCCACAGATACGCAGTATTTT. It specifies CATSERAGPTDTQYF.

The chain links TRBV7-3 to TRBJ2-1, with no clear D. This CDR3 is 13 amino acids long. Germline loops: CDR1 SGHTA, CDR2 FQGTGA. Trimming cost V 5 bases and J 7 bases, with 12 bases left between them. CDR3 loop: CASSAHRMNEQFF. As DNA, the CDR3 is TGTGCCAGCAGCGCGCACCGGATGAATGAGCAGTTCTTC.

This clone was detected only a few times. The chain is built from TRBV12-5 and TRBJ1-1; 8 nucleotides match TRBD1. The ends lost 0 bases at V and 0 bases at J; junction bases unmatched: 9. This CDR3 has 18 residues. Germline V gene sequence: CDR1 LGHNT, CDR2 FRNRAP. DNA of the CDR3: TGTGCTAGTGGTTTGGTAGGGCAGGGGGCGCGGGTGAACACTGAAGCTTTCTTT. It yields the protein CASGLVGQGARVNTEAFF.

The chain employs TRBV18 and TRBJ1-2; TRBD1 agrees at 7 bases. The V gene end was trimmed by 6 bases and the J gene end by 3 bases; junction bases not matched to a gene: 4. CDR3 length equals 13 residues. Germline V gene data show CDR1 as KGHSH and CDR2 as LQKENI. The CDR3 spells CASSDRMDYGYTF. The CDR3, as DNA: TGTGCCAGCTCGGACAGGATGGACTATGGCTACACCTTC. Filled out from reference TRBV18 and TRBJ1-2, the complete variable domain reads NAGVMQNPRHLVRRRGQEARLRCSPMKGHSHVYWYRQLPEEGLKFMVYLQKENIIDESGMPKERFSAEFPKEGPSILRIQQVVRGDSAAYFCASSDRMDYGYTFGSGTRLTVV.

This rearrangement joins TRBV7-6 to TRBJ2-7; possible D gene TRBD1, 6 bases. The CDR3 loop spans 13 amino acids. CDR1 and CDR2 (germline): SGHVS, FNYEAQ. The V gene lost 5 bases and the J gene lost 3 bases, with 11 bases spanning the gap. The CDR3, as DNA: TGTGCCAGCAGCGAGGGGGTCGGCTACGAGCAGTACTTC. Amino acid sequence: CASSEGVGYEQYF.

The V gene is TRBV6-8, the J gene TRBJ1-2; D possibly corresponds to TRBD1 (5 bases). Germline lookup yields CDR1 MNHGY and CDR2 SAAAGT. This CDR3 region has 14 residues. Between the trimmed V and J ends, which lost 6 bases and 4 bases, there was a span of 15 bases. CDR3 residues: CASSPAGGIYGYTF. The CDR3, as DNA: TGTGCCAGCAGCCCCGCGGGGGGAATCTATGGCTACACCTTC.

The chain recombines TRBV11-3 with TRBJ2-3, with 13 positions matching TRBD2. The CDR3 covers 17 residues. The V segment lost 1 base and the J segment 2 bases; nucleotides outside the gene matches: 3. Germline assignment: CDR1 SGHNT and CDR2 YENEEA. The CDR3 coding sequence is TGTGCCAGCAGCTTAGGGACTAGCGGGGGAACCACAGATACGCAGTATTTT. Protein: CASSLGTSGGTTDTQYF.

The chain links TRBV10-3 to TRBJ2-7, with TRBD1 identical over 8 bases. The V segment lost 8 bases and the J segment 2 bases; nucleotides outside the gene matches: 2. This CDR3 contains 12 residues. Germline V gene sequence: CDR1 ENHRY, CDR2 SYGVKD. The CDR3 is CAIGQGPYEQYF. DNA for the CDR3: TGTGCCATCGGACAGGGTCCCTACGAGCAGTACTTC.

The chain carries TRBV6-5 and TRBJ1-2; 8 nucleotides agree with TRBD1. The CDR3 spans 15 residues. Germline values: CDR1 MNHEY, CDR2 SVGAGI. J was trimmed by 4 bases and V by 0 bases; bases with no gene match: 4. CDR3 bases: TGTGCCAGCAGTTACTCCGGGACAGGCGTCTATGGCTACACCTTC. Its translation: CASSYSGTGVYGYTF.

J is TRBJ1-2 and V is TRBV10-1; D unclear. Trimming removed 6 bases at V and 4 bases at J, with 18 bases between. Germline assignment: CDR1 WNHNN and CDR2 SYGVQD (reference sequence). CDR3 length equals 15 residues. The CDR3 bases are TGCGCCAGCAGGGACTCCGGACTGCCCCTCTATGGCTACACCTTC. This codes for CASRDSGLPLYGYTF.

The CDR3 region is CASSSPLPPGELFF. CDR3 sequence (DNA): TGTGCCAGCAGTTCCCCCCTTCCCCCCGGGGAGCTGTTTTTT. The chain joins TRBV6-5 to TRBJ2-2; no clear D gene. Germline V CDR1 and CDR2: MNHEY, SVGAGI. V was clipped by 4 bases and J by 6 bases, with 12 bases between them. The CDR3 length is 14 residues.

The V call is TRBV19, the J call TRBJ1-2; D ambiguous. With 5 bases removed from V and 5 bases from J, the gap between germline ends came to 15 bases. Germline CDR1 reads LNHDA; CDR2 reads SQIVND (reference sequence). This CDR3 is 14 amino acids long. Here the CDR3 DNA reads TGTGCCAGTAGTCCTCAAGTAGCGGATTATGGCTACACCTTC. This codes for CASSPQVADYGYTF.

This clone was picked up one time. The CDR3 sequence is CASSFGGREQFF. In DNA, the CDR3 is TGTGCCAGCAGTTTCGGGGGTCGTGAGCAGTTCTTC. This rearrangement joins TRBV27 to TRBJ2-1, with TRBD2 as a possible D gene (6 bases). The germline CDR1 and CDR2 sequences are MNHEY and SMNVEV (reference sequence). CDR3 size: 12 residues. The V gene lost 3 bases and the J gene lost 9 bases, with 9 bases spanning the gap.

The chain employs TRBV7-2 and TRBJ2-5; D possibly corresponds to TRBD1 (6 bases). The CDR3 has 15 amino acids. Trimming left V 6 bases short and J 5 bases short, with 19 bases between. Germline lookup yields CDR1 SGHTA and CDR2 FQGNSA. CDR3 amino acids: CASRPGTWPFETQYF. CDR3 in DNA: TGTGCCAGCAGACCCGGGACATGGCCTTTCGAGACCCAGTACTTC.

The chain joins TRBV6-5 to TRBJ2-1; the D gene is possibly TRBD1 (6 bases). The CDR3 length is 14 residues. Per the germline V gene, CDR1 is MNHEY and CDR2 is SVGAGI. V was clipped by 5 bases and J by 2 bases, with 10 bases between them. CDR3 nucleotide sequence: TGTGCCAGCAGTCGCCAGGGGACCTACAATGAGCAGTTCTTC. Amino acid sequence: CASSRQGTYNEQFF.

V usage is TRBV28 and J usage is TRBJ2-7; a weak D match, TRBD1 (6 bases). This CDR3 spans 13 amino acids. Germline V gene sequence: CDR1 MDHEN, CDR2 SYDVKM. Deletions cut 5 bases from V and 6 bases from J, with 14 bases between. The CDR3 coding sequence is TGTGCCAGCAGTGTACCACAGGGACCCGAGCAGTACTTC. This translates into CASSVPQGPEQYF.

The chain recombines TRBV20-1 with TRBJ2-1; D is undetermined. Germline V gene data show CDR1 as DFQATT and CDR2 as SNEGSKA (reference sequence). This CDR3 is built from 12 residues. Trimming took off 3 bases at V and 5 bases at J, with 8 bases between the two ends. The CDR3 protein is CSASSAHNEQFF. The CDR3 DNA reads as TGCAGTGCTAGTTCGGCTCACAATGAGCAGTTCTTC.

The chain recombines TRBV9 with TRBJ1-1, with 7 bases lining up with TRBD1. CDR1 SGDLS and CDR2 YYNGEE come from the germline V gene. V was pared by 3 bases and J by 10 bases, with 9 bases of the junction left unmatched. The CDR3 extends over 13 amino acids. The CDR3 sequence: CASSAEGRGRAFF. CDR3 bases: TGTGCCAGCAGCGCGGAGGGAAGGGGGCGAGCTTTCTTT.

V and J are TRBV28 and TRBJ2-2; 11 positions agree with TRBD2. Germline V gene data show CDR1 as MDHEN and CDR2 as SYDVKM. Unmatched junction bases numbered 7, after V lost 3 bases and J lost 7 bases. The CDR3 has 16 amino acids. CDR3 amino acids: CASSFELAGVVGELFF. Written as DNA, the CDR3 is TGTGCCAGCAGTTTCGAACTAGCGGGAGTCGTCGGGGAGCTGTTTTTT.